These T cell receptor beta chains were read from a single sample in a study of response to subunit inactivated influenza vaccine. TCRdb fed the RT-PCR reads into MiXCR, producing one record per CDR3 protein. Found here are 450,000 to 600,000 distinct CDR3 sequences, 7.6% of them singletons; the top ten hold about an eighth. Sample: PBMCs from blood, taken less than 30 months after vaccination. The receptors shown here come from a man between 50 and 70 years old who received an inactivated influenza vaccine. Both conserved end residues are part of each CDR3. The order of the fields is J gene, V gene, D gene, clone size, CDR3 length, CDR3 DNA, CDR3 protein. D genes are given only for firm matches. Expanded clones are given a class, and other clones once, few, many or no size at all.

j_call: TRBJ2-5; v_call: TRBV11-2; d_call: -; clone_size: few; cdr3_length: 13; cdr3_nt: TGTGCCAGCCGTGCGGCAGCCGAAGAGACCCAGTACTTC; cdr3_aa: CASRAAAEETQYF
j_call: TRBJ2-2; v_call: TRBV5-1; d_call: -; clone_size: many; cdr3_length: 13; cdr3_nt: TGCGCCAGCAGCTTGGGAAGGTCCGGGGAGCTGTTTTTT; cdr3_aa: CASSLGRSGELFF
j_call: TRBJ2-3; v_call: TRBV11-2; d_call: -; clone_size: -; cdr3_length: 14; cdr3_nt: TGTGCCAGCAGCTTAGACGTTGGTCCAGATACGCAGTATTTT; cdr3_aa: CASSLDVGPDTQYF
j_call: TRBJ1-1; v_call: TRBV20-1; d_call: TRBD1; clone_size: -; cdr3_length: 17; cdr3_nt: TGCAGTGCTAGAGACGTAGACAGGGGGAATTCGGACACTGAAGCTTTCTTT; cdr3_aa: CSARDVDRGNSDTEAFF
j_call: TRBJ2-5; v_call: TRBV7-7; d_call: -; clone_size: many; cdr3_length: 15; cdr3_nt: TGTGCCAGCAGCTTAGGATCTGGAGGGCCAGAGACCCAGTACTTC; cdr3_aa: CASSLGSGGPETQYF
j_call: TRBJ2-1; v_call: TRBV27; d_call: TRBD2; clone_size: few; cdr3_length: 16; cdr3_nt: TGTGCCAGCAGTTTAGCCCGGAGGACTAGCGGCGATGAGCAGTTCTTC; cdr3_aa: CASSLARRTSGDEQFF
j_call: TRBJ2-4; v_call: TRBV20-1; d_call: -; clone_size: -; cdr3_length: 15; cdr3_nt: TGCAGTGCCAGAGGGCCCATTCTAGCCAAAAACATTCAGTACTTC; cdr3_aa: CSARGPILAKNIQYF
j_call: TRBJ2-1; v_call: TRBV5-5; d_call: -; clone_size: -; cdr3_length: 16; cdr3_nt: TGTGCCAGCGGCTCTGGGACCGTCTGCTCCTACAATGAGCAGTTCTTC; cdr3_aa: CASGSGTVCSYNEQFF
j_call: TRBJ2-7; v_call: TRBV4-2; d_call: -; clone_size: many; cdr3_length: 14; cdr3_nt: TGTGCCAGCAGCCAAGATCCCGGGTCGTGGGAGCAGTACTTC; cdr3_aa: CASSQDPGSWEQYF
j_call: TRBJ2-5; v_call: TRBV5-1; d_call: TRBD1; clone_size: many; cdr3_length: 14; cdr3_nt: TGCGCCAGCAGCTCGGGGACAGCGCGGGAGACCCAGTACTTC; cdr3_aa: CASSSGTARETQYF
j_call: TRBJ2-7; v_call: TRBV6-1; d_call: TRBD2; clone_size: -; cdr3_length: 14; cdr3_nt: TGTGCCAGCAGGTCCGGGACTACCATCTACGAGCAGTACTTC; cdr3_aa: CASRSGTTIYEQYF
j_call: TRBJ2-3; v_call: TRBV11-2; d_call: TRBD2; clone_size: -; cdr3_length: 18; cdr3_nt: TGTGCCAGCAGCTTAGGATTTTTAGCGGGGGGGCCCACAGATACGCAGTATTTT; cdr3_aa: CASSLGFLAGGPTDTQYF
j_call: TRBJ2-7; v_call: TRBV6-1; d_call: TRBD2; clone_size: few; cdr3_length: 15; cdr3_nt: TGTGCCAGCAGCCTCGACGAGCGGGGGAACTACGAGCAGTACTTC; cdr3_aa: CASSLDERGNYEQYF
j_call: TRBJ2-5; v_call: TRBV20-1; d_call: TRBD2; clone_size: -; cdr3_length: 15; cdr3_nt: TGCAGTGCTACGGTTAGCGGGAGAACCCCAGAGACCCAGTACTTC; cdr3_aa: CSATVSGRTPETQYF
j_call: TRBJ2-1; v_call: TRBV9; d_call: TRBD2; clone_size: few; cdr3_length: 17; cdr3_nt: TGTGCCAGCAGCGTAGACCCCGGGACTAGCGGATCGGATGAGCAGTTCTTC; cdr3_aa: CASSVDPGTSGSDEQFF
j_call: TRBJ2-2; v_call: TRBV28; d_call: -; clone_size: -; cdr3_length: 19; cdr3_nt: TGTGCCAGCAGTTCGACCTCATGGGTCAGGGGCACCGACACCGGGGAGCTGTTTTTT; cdr3_aa: CASSSTSWVRGTDTGELFF
j_call: TRBJ2-1; v_call: TRBV10-3; d_call: -; clone_size: -; cdr3_length: 13; cdr3_nt: TGTGCCAGCCGGGACTTAAAATACAATGAGCAGTTCTTC; cdr3_aa: CASRDLKYNEQFF
j_call: TRBJ2-1; v_call: TRBV15; d_call: TRBD2; clone_size: few; cdr3_length: 14; cdr3_nt: TGTGCCACCATGCAAGCGGGAGTACGCAATGAGCAGTTCTTC; cdr3_aa: CATMQAGVRNEQFF
j_call: TRBJ2-7; v_call: TRBV27; d_call: -; clone_size: few; cdr3_length: 13; cdr3_nt: TGTGCCAGCGGACGCGGTAGCCTCTACGAGCAGTACTTC; cdr3_aa: CASGRGSLYEQYF
j_call: TRBJ2-2; v_call: TRBV3-1; d_call: -; clone_size: -; cdr3_length: 13; cdr3_nt: TGTGCCAGCAGGACCTCAGGGTCCGGGGAGCTGTTTTTT; cdr3_aa: CASRTSGSGELFF
j_call: TRBJ2-1; v_call: TRBV7-9; d_call: -; clone_size: -; cdr3_length: 15; cdr3_nt: TGTGCCAGCAGCTTACCCGCGGGGCGCTACAATGAGCAGTTCTTC; cdr3_aa: CASSLPAGRYNEQFF
j_call: TRBJ2-1; v_call: TRBV7-8; d_call: -; clone_size: many; cdr3_length: 14; cdr3_nt: TGTGCCAGCAGCCCTCTTATAGGGGTCTATGAGCAGTTCTTC; cdr3_aa: CASSPLIGVYEQFF
j_call: TRBJ2-1; v_call: TRBV7-2; d_call: -; clone_size: -; cdr3_length: 15; cdr3_nt: TGTGCCAGCAGCACCTGGAGGGGGTCTGGCAATGAGCAGTTCTTC; cdr3_aa: CASSTWRGSGNEQFF
j_call: TRBJ2-1; v_call: TRBV5-4; d_call: TRBD1; clone_size: few; cdr3_length: 15; cdr3_nt: TGTGCCAGCAGCTTCCGAGGGACAGGCTACAATGAGCAGTTCTTC; cdr3_aa: CASSFRGTGYNEQFF
j_call: TRBJ2-2; v_call: TRBV7-3; d_call: TRBD1; clone_size: few; cdr3_length: 16; cdr3_nt: TGTGCCAGCAGCTCGCTAGGGGGCCGGAACACCGGGGAGCTGTTTTTT; cdr3_aa: CASSSLGGRNTGELFF
j_call: TRBJ2-3; v_call: TRBV24-1; d_call: -; clone_size: many; cdr3_length: 15; cdr3_nt: TGTGCCACCAGTGTTAGCAGCGGACACACAGATACGCAGTATTTT; cdr3_aa: CATSVSSGHTDTQYF
j_call: TRBJ1-5; v_call: TRBV20-1; d_call: -; clone_size: many; cdr3_length: 15; cdr3_nt: TGCAGTGCTAGGGTAGGGGCAGCCCTAAGGCAGCCCCAGCATTTT; cdr3_aa: CSARVGAALRQPQHF
j_call: TRBJ2-1; v_call: TRBV6-5; d_call: -; clone_size: -; cdr3_length: 15; cdr3_nt: TGTGCCAGCAGTTATGGGCGGATGGAGGTGGGTAAGCAGTTCTTC; cdr3_aa: CASSYGRMEVGKQFF